This is a list of T cell receptor beta chains from one sample in a study of cytomegalovirus exposure and HLA in healthy donors. The table came from immunoSEQ multiplex PCR; TCRdb's copy has only in-frame clones and leaves some out. Found here are about 54,000 clones; the top ten clones hold 6.5% to 8%. Sequencing was done on a sample of PBMCs. All receptors derive from a woman aged 40 to 49 in good health and CMV-seronegative. CDR3s include the opening cysteine and the closing phenylalanine or tryptophan. Fields, in order: CDR3 protein, CDR3 DNA, D gene, clone size, V gene, J gene. D genes are given only for firm matches. For some rows the clone size is stated as once, few or many, or as a class when expanded; others skip it.

CASRDRSTLLTNTEAFF,TGTGCCAGCCGTGACAGGAGCACTCTACTGACGAACACTGAAGCTTTCTTT,.,.,TRBV28,TRBJ1-1
CASSVGTRRTYEQYF,TGTGCCAGCAGCGTAGGGACTAGAAGGACCTACGAGCAGTACTTC,TRBD2,.,TRBV11-2,TRBJ2-7
CASSPEGLHGYTF,TGTGCCAGCAGCCCAGAGGGTCTTCATGGCTACACCTTC,.,.,TRBV6-6,TRBJ1-2
CASSPGTGYEQYF,TGTGCCAGCAGTCCCGGGACTGGCTACGAGCAGTACTTC,.,.,TRBV6-1,TRBJ2-7
CASSIQGKTQYF,TGTGCCAGTAGTATACAGGGGAAGACCCAGTACTTC,.,.,TRBV19,TRBJ2-5
CAWTTQGGNEQFF,TGTGCCTGGACTACCCAGGGGGGCAATGAGCAGTTCTTC,.,.,TRBV30,TRBJ2-1
CASSQDVYEQYF,TGTGCCAGCAGCCAAGATGTATACGAGCAGTACTTC,.,.,TRBV4-2,TRBJ2-7
CASSLDSEAYEQYF,TGTGCCAGCAGTTTAGACAGTGAAGCCTACGAGCAGTACTTC,.,.,TRBV28,TRBJ2-7
CASGRLDSNTGELFF,TGTGCCAGCGGCCGACTAGATTCGAACACCGGGGAGCTGTTTTTT,.,.,TRBV25-1,TRBJ2-2
CASSTSGSGGLYEQYF,TGTGCCAGTAGTACGTCGGGTAGCGGGGGGCTCTACGAGCAGTACTTC,TRBD2,.,TRBV19,TRBJ2-7
CASSLGQPWTDTQYF,TGCGCCAGCAGCTTGGGACAGCCGTGGACAGATACGCAGTATTTT,.,.,TRBV5-1,TRBJ2-3
CASSLLARGYTF,TGTGCCAGCAGTTTATTGGCGAGGGGCTACACCTTC,.,.,TRBV28,TRBJ1-2
CASSWETSYNEQFF,TGTGCCAGCAGCTGGGAGACTAGCTATAATGAGCAGTTCTTC,TRBD2,medium-sized,TRBV7-9,TRBJ2-1
CASSLDSVSNEQFF,TGCGCCAGCAGCTTAGATAGCGTTTCCAATGAGCAGTTCTTC,.,.,TRBV5-1,TRBJ2-1
CATSRGGVREKLFF,TGTGCCACCAGCAGAGGGGGGGTCAGGGAAAAACTGTTTTTT,.,.,TRBV15,TRBJ1-4
CASRSGLAVTYEQYF,TGTGCCAGCAGATCCGGACTAGCGGTAACCTACGAGCAGTACTTC,TRBD2,.,TRBV27,TRBJ2-7
CASSLGQGRFNSPLHF,TGTGCCAGCAGTCTAGGACAGGGGAGGTTCAATTCACCCCTCCACTTT,TRBD1,.,TRBV27,TRBJ1-6
CASTLAGGDTGELFF,TGCGCCAGCACCCTAGCGGGAGGTGACACCGGGGAGCTGTTTTTT,TRBD2,.,TRBV5-1,TRBJ2-2
CASSKTRAGEAGELFF,TGTGCCAGCAGTAAGACACGGGCGGGTGAAGCCGGGGAGCTGTTTTTT,.,.,TRBV6-6,TRBJ2-2
CASSEAGGRGHEQYF,TGTGCCAGCAGTGAAGCAGGCGGGAGAGGACACGAGCAGTACTTC,TRBD2,.,TRBV2,TRBJ2-7
CASSLEADQPQHF,TGTGCCAGCAGCTTAGAGGCGGATCAGCCCCAGCATTTT,.,.,TRBV11-1,TRBJ1-5
CASKPTSRETQYF,TGTGCCAGCAAACCGACTAGCAGAGAGACCCAGTACTTC,TRBD2,.,TRBV6-5,TRBJ2-5
CASSEVMAGDQETQYF,TGTGCCAGCAGTGAAGTAATGGCGGGAGATCAAGAGACCCAGTACTTC,TRBD2,.,TRBV6-1,TRBJ2-5
CASSFTVNTEAFF,TGTGCCAGCAGCTTTACAGTGAACACTGAAGCTTTCTTT,.,.,TRBV9,TRBJ1-1
CSATLRTGPANTGELFF,TGCAGCGCGACCTTACGTACAGGGCCCGCGAACACCGGGGAGCTGTTTTTT,.,.,TRBV29-1,TRBJ2-2
CASSNENRGPETQYF,TGTGCCAGCAGCAACGAAAACAGGGGGCCAGAGACCCAGTACTTC,TRBD1,.,TRBV7-8,TRBJ2-5
CASSLGTGVNPNTEAFF,TGTGCCAGCAGCTTGGGGACCGGGGTCAACCCAAACACTGAAGCTTTCTTT,.,.,TRBV5-6,TRBJ1-1
CASSSTPGQGDDEQYF,TGTGCCAGCAGCTCCACACCGGGACAGGGGGACGACGAGCAGTACTTC,TRBD1,.,TRBV9,TRBJ2-7
CASSRQQGSYEQYF,TGTGCCAGCAGCCGCCAACAGGGGTCCTACGAGCAGTACTTC,TRBD1,.,TRBV11-2,TRBJ2-7
CASSLRYRADGYTF,TGTGCCAGCAGTTTGCGGTACAGGGCCGATGGCTACACCTTC,.,.,TRBV27,TRBJ1-2
CASSNTGGRTEAFF,TGTGCCAGCAGCAACACAGGGGGCAGAACTGAAGCTTTCTTT,TRBD1,.,TRBV7-9,TRBJ1-1
CASSLGQVNYEQYF,TGTGCCAGCAGCCTAGGACAGGTCAATTACGAGCAGTACTTC,TRBD1,.,TRBV27,TRBJ2-7
CASSRDSQFYGYTF,TGTGCCAGCAGCCGGGACAGCCAATTCTATGGCTACACCTTC,TRBD1,.,TRBV6-5,TRBJ1-2
CASTTGNEQFF,TGTGCCAGCACCACCGGGAATGAGCAGTTCTTC,.,.,TRBV27,TRBJ2-1
CASGRDFSGNTIYF,TGTGCCAGCGGGAGGGATTTCTCTGGAAACACCATATATTTT,.,.,TRBV2,TRBJ1-3
CASSQDRQGEQYF,TGCGCCAGCAGCCAAGATAGACAGGGAGAGCAGTACTTC,TRBD1,.,TRBV4-3,TRBJ2-7
CASSLYRPGGGETQYF,TGTGCCAGCAGCTTATATCGTCCGGGGGGGGGAGAGACCCAGTACTTC,TRBD2,.,TRBV13,TRBJ2-5
CAISELRAEAFF,TGTGCCATCAGTGAGTTGAGGGCTGAAGCTTTCTTT,.,.,TRBV10-3,TRBJ1-1
CASSLGQGSYNEQFF,TGTGCCAGCAGCTTAGGGCAGGGCTCCTACAATGAGCAGTTCTTC,.,.,TRBV7-9,TRBJ2-1
CASSLRRSYEQYF,TGTGCCAGCAGCTTGAGAAGGAGCTACGAGCAGTACTTC,.,.,TRBV5-6,TRBJ2-7
CASSLQGGGTDTQYF,TGTGCCAGCAGCCTACAGGGGGGGGGCACAGATACGCAGTATTTT,.,.,TRBV9,TRBJ2-3
CASSQAPGQWGEQYF,TGTGCCAGCAGCCAAGCCCCGGGACAGTGGGGCGAGCAGTACTTC,TRBD1,.,TRBV14,TRBJ2-7
CASSIVGAGNSPLHF,TGTGCCAGCAGCATCGTAGGGGCCGGTAATTCACCCCTCCACTTT,.,.,TRBV7-3,TRBJ1-6
CASSLARQGGTEAFF,TGTGCCAGCAGCTTGGCCAGACAGGGTGGGACTGAAGCTTTCTTT,TRBD1,.,TRBV5-6,TRBJ1-1
CASSIITGSTYEQYF,TGTGCCAGTAGTATTATTACAGGGAGCACCTACGAGCAGTACTTC,.,.,TRBV19,TRBJ2-7
CASSSTGVGEKLFF,TGTGCCAGCAGCTCGACAGGGGTAGGCGAAAAACTGTTTTTT,TRBD1,.,TRBV2,TRBJ1-4
CASSLSGQANQPQHF,TGTGCCAGCAGTTTATCAGGCCAGGCCAATCAGCCCCAGCATTTT,.,.,TRBV27,TRBJ1-5
CASSQETSGGAGNTQYF,TGTGCCAGCAGCCAAGAAACTAGCGGGGGAGCGGGGAATACGCAGTATTTT,TRBD2,.,TRBV4-2,TRBJ2-3
CASSETGSEAFF,TGTGCCAGCAGTGAAACAGGGTCTGAAGCTTTCTTT,.,.,TRBV28,TRBJ1-1
CAAGTGQETQYF,TGTGCCGCGGGGACAGGTCAAGAGACCCAGTACTTC,TRBD1,.,TRBV7-9,TRBJ2-5
CASSPGKGANTEAFF,TGTGCCAGCAGCCCTGGGAAGGGGGCGAACACTGAAGCTTTCTTT,TRBD1,.,TRBV6-1,TRBJ1-1
CATSRGNSLAKNIQYF,TGTGCCACCAGCAGAGGTAACAGCTTAGCCAAAAACATTCAGTACTTC,.,.,TRBV15,TRBJ2-4
CASRDRAGDEKLFF,TGTGCCAGCAGGGACAGAGCAGGGGATGAAAAACTGTTTTTT,.,.,TRBV28,TRBJ1-4
CASSEAGGLGYNEQFF,TGTGCCAGCAGTGAAGCGGGGGGGTTGGGTTACAATGAGCAGTTCTTC,TRBD2,.,TRBV25-1,TRBJ2-1
CASSLGGTGRANQPQHF,TGCGCCAGCAGCTTGGGTGGGACAGGGAGGGCCAATCAGCCCCAGCATTTT,TRBD1,.,TRBV5-1,TRBJ1-5
CASSRPGQGYGYEQYF,TGTGCCAGCAGCAGACCGGGACAGGGGTATGGGTACGAGCAGTACTTC,TRBD1,.,TRBV28,TRBJ2-7
CASSTGIADGDYEQYF,TGTGCCAGTAGTACAGGGATCGCCGACGGCGACTACGAGCAGTACTTC,.,.,TRBV19,TRBJ2-7
CASSYSTGLGDTEAFF,TGTGCCAGCAGTTACTCGACAGGGCTCGGCGACACTGAAGCTTTCTTT,TRBD1,.,TRBV6-5,TRBJ1-1
CASSGTLAYEQYF,TGTGCCAGCTCCGGGACATTGGCCTACGAGCAGTACTTC,.,.,TRBV28,TRBJ2-7
CASSRSGDNQPQHF,TGTGCCAGCTCACGATCAGGGGACAATCAGCCCCAGCATTTT,.,.,TRBV18,TRBJ1-5